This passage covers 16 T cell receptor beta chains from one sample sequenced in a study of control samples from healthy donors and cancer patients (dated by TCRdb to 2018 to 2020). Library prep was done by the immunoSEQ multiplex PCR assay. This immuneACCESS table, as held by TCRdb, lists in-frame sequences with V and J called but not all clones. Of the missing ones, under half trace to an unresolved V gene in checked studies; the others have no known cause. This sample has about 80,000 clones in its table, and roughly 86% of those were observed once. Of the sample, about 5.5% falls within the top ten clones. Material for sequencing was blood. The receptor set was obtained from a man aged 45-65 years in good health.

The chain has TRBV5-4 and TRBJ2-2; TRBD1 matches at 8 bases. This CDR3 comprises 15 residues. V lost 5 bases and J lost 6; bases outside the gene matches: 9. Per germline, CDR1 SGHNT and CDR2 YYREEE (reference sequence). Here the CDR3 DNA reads TGTGCCAGCAGGTTCGAAACAGGGGGTTCCGGGGAGCTGTTTTTT. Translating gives CASRFETGGSGELFF.

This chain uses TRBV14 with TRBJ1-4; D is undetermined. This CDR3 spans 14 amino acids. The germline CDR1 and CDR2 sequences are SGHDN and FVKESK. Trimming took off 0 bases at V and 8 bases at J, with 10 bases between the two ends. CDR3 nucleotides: TGTGCCAGCAGCCAAGATCTGGTTGGGGAAAAACTGTTTTTT. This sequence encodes CASSQDLVGEKLFF. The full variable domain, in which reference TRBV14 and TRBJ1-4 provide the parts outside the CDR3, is EAGVTQFPSHSVIEKGQTVTLRCDPISGHDNLYWYRRVMGKEIKFLLHFVKESKQDESGMPNNRFLAERTGGTYSTLKVQPAELEDSGVYFCASSQDLVGEKLFFGSGTQLSVL.

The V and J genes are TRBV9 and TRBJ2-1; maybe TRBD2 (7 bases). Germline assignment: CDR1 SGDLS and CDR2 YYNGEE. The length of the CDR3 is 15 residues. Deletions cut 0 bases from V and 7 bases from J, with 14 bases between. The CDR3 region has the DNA TGTGCCAGCAGCGTAGGCGGGGGCCGAATAAATGAGCAGTTCTTC. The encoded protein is CASSVGGGRINEQFF.

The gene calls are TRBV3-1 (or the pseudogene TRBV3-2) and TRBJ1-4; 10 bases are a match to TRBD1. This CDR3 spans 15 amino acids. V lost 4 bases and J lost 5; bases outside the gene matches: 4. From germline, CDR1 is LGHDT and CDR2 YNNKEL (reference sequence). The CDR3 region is CASSLTGQGNEKLFF. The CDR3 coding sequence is TGTGCCAGCAGCCTGACGGGACAGGGGAATGAAAAACTGTTTTTT.

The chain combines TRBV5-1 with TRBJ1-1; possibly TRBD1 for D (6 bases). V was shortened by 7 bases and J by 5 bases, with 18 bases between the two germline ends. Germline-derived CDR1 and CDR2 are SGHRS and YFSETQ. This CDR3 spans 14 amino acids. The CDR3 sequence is CASRPSGAHTEAFF. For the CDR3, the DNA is TGCGCCAGCCGTCCCTCGGGGGCGCATACTGAAGCTTTCTTT.

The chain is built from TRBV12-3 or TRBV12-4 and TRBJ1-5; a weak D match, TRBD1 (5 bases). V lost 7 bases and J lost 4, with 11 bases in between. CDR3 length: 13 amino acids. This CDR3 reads CASKGEGNQPQHF. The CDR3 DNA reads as TGTGCCAGCAAAGGGGAGGGGAATCAGCCCCAGCATTTT.

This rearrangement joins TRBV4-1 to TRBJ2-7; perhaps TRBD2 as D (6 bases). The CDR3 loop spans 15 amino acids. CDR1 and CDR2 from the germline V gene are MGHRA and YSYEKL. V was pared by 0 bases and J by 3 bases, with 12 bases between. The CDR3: CASSQDGGSGYEQYF. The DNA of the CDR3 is TGCGCCAGCAGCCAAGATGGGGGGTCGGGCTACGAGCAGTACTTC.

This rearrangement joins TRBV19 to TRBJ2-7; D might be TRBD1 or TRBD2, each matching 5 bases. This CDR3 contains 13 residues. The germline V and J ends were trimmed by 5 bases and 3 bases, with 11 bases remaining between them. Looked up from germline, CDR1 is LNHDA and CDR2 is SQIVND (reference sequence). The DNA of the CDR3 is TGTGCCAGTAGTCCCGGGACGAACTACGAGCAGTACTTC. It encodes CASSPGTNYEQYF.

The CDR3 DNA reads as TGTGCCAGCAGCTCACTAGCGGGGGGGCTCGATGAGCAGTTCTTC. It is translated as CASSSLAGGLDEQFF. This chain uses TRBV5-6 with TRBJ2-1, with 13 bases matching TRBD2. CDR1 is SGHDT, CDR2 YYEEEE, per germline. With 3 bases clipped from V and 8 bases from J, the junction kept 5 bases outside the gene matches. This CDR3 spans 15 amino acids.

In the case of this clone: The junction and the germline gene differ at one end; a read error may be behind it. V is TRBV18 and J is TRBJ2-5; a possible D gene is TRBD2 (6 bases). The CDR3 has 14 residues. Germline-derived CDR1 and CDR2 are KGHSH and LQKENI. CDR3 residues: CASSHLGDFETQYF. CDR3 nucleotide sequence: TGTGCCAGTTCACACCTTGGGGACTTCGAGACCCAGTACTTC. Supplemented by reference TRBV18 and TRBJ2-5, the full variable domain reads NAGVMQNPRHLVRRRGQEARLRCSPMKGHSHVYWYRQLPEEGLKFMVYLQKENIIDESGMPKERFSAEFPKEGPSILRIQQVVRGDSAAYFCASSHLGDFETQYFGPGTRLLVL.

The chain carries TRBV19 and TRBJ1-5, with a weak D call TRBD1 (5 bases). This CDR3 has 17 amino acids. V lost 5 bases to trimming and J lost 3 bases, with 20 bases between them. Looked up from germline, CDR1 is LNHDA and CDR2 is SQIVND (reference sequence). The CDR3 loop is CASSPPLGREDNQPQHF. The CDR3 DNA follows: TGTGCCAGTAGTCCACCTCTTGGCAGGGAGGACAATCAGCCCCAGCATTTT.

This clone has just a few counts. The CDR3 DNA reads TGTGCCAGCAGCTTATCGTCAACTAATGAAAAACTGTTTTTT. Its protein is CASSLSSTNEKLFF. The chain is built from TRBV7-9 and TRBJ1-4; the D is unclear. Trimming pared 2 bases from V and 0 bases from J, leaving 4 bases between. CDR3 length equals 14 residues. The germline V gene encodes CDR1 SEHNR and CDR2 FQNEAQ (reference sequence).

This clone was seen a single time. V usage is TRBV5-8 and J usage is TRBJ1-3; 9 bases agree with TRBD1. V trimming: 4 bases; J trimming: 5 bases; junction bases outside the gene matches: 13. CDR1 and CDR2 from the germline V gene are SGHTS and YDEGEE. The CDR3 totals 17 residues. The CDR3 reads CASSKVGTGKMRNTIYF. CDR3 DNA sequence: TGTGCCAGCAGCAAGGTTGGGACAGGGAAAATGCGAAACACCATATATTTT.

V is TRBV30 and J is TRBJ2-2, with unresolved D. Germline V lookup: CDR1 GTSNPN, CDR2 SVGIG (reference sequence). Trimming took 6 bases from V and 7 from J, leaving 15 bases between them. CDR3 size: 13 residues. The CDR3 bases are TGTGCCTGCTATATTGGCGGTCACGGGGAGCTGTTTTTT. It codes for CACYIGGHGELFF.

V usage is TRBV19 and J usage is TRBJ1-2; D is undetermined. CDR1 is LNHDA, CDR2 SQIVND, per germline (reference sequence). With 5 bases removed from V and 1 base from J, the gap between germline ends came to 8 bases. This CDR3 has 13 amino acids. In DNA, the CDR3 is TGTGCCAGTAGTTTAGGCATTAACTATGGCTACACCTTC. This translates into CASSLGINYGYTF.

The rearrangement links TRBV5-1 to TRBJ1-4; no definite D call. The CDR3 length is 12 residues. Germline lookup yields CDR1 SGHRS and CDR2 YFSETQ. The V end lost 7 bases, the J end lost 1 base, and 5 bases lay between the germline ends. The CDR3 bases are TGCGCCAGCGAGGAAACTAATGAAAAACTGTTTTTT. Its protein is CASEETNEKLFF.